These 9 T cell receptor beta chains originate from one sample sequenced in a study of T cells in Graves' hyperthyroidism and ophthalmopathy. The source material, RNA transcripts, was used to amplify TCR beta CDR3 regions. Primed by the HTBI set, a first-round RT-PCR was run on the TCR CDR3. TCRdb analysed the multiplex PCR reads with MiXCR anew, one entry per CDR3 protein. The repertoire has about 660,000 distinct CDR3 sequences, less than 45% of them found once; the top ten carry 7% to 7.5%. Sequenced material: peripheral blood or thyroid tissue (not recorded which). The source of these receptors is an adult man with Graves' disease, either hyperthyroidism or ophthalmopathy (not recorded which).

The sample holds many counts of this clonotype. CDR3 DNA: TGTGCCAGCAGCGTATCTAGCGGGGGCCGAGAGACCCAGTACTTC. The encoded protein is CASSVSSGGRETQYF. This chain connects TRBV9 to TRBJ2-5; 10 bases agree with TRBD2. Germline-derived CDR1 and CDR2 are SGDLS and YYNGEE. With V trimmed by 1 base and J by 4 bases, 4 bases remained unmatched. The CDR3 totals 15 residues.

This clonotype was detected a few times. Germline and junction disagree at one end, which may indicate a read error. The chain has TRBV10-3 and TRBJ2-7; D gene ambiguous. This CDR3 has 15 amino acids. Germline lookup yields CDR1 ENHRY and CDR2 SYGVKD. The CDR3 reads CASSEALSTYYEQYF. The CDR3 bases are TGTGCCAGCAGTGAAGCGCTTTCCACTTACTACGAGCAGTACTTC.

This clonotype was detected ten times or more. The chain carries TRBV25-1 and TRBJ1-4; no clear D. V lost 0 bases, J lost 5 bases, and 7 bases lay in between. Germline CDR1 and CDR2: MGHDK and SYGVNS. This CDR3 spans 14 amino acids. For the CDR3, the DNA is TGTGCCAGCAGTGAATACCATCCGAATGAAAAACTGTTTTTT. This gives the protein CASSEYHPNEKLFF. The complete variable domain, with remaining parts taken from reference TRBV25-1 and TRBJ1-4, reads EADIYQTPRYLVIGTGKKITLECSQTMGHDKMYWYQQDPGMELHLIHYSYGVNSTEKGDLSSESTVSRIRTEHFPLTLESARPSHTSQYLCASSEYHPNEKLFFGSGTQLSVL.

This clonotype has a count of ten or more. As DNA, the CDR3 is TGTGCCAGCAGCCCTCAAAAGGAGGGTAGCTACACCTTC. Its protein is CASSPQKEGSYTF. V is TRBV7-9 and J is TRBJ1-2; D remains ambiguous. CDR3 length: 13 residues. Trimming took 5 bases from V and 9 from J, leaving 16 bases between them. From germline, CDR1 is SEHNR and CDR2 FQNEAQ (reference sequence).

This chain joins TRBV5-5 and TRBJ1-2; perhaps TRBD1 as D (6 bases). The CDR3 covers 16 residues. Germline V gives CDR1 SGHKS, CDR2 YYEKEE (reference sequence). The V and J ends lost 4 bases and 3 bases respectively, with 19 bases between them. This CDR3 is CASSGMDSPVDYGYTF. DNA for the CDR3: TGTGCCAGCAGCGGGATGGACAGTCCGGTCGACTATGGCTACACCTTC.

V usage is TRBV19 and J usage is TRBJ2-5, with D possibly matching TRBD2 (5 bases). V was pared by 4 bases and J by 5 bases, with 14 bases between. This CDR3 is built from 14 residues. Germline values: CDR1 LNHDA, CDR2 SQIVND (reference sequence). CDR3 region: CASSTLAYRETQYF. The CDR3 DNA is TGTGCCAGTAGTACTCTAGCTTACCGGGAGACCCAGTACTTC.

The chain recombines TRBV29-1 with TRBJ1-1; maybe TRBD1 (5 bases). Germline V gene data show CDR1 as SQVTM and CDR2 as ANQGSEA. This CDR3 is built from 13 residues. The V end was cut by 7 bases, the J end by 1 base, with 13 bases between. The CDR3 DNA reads TGCAGCGAGGAAGACAGCTCGAACACTGAAGCTTTCTTT. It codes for CSEEDSSNTEAFF.

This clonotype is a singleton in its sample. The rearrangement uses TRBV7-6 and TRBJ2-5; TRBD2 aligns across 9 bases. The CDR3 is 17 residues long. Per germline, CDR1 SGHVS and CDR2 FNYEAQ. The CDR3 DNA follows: TGTGCTAGAGATGCCCTACGGCGGGAGGGCCGTCGGCAGACCCAGTACTTC. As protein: CARDALRREGRRQTQYF.

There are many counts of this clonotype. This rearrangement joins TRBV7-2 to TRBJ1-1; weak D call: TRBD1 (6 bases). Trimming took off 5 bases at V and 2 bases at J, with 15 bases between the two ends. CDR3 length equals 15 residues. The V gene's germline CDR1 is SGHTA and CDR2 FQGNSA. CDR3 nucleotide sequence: TGTGCCAGCAGCGTAAACCAGGGGAGAAACACTGAAGCTTTCTTT. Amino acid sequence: CASSVNQGRNTEAFF.